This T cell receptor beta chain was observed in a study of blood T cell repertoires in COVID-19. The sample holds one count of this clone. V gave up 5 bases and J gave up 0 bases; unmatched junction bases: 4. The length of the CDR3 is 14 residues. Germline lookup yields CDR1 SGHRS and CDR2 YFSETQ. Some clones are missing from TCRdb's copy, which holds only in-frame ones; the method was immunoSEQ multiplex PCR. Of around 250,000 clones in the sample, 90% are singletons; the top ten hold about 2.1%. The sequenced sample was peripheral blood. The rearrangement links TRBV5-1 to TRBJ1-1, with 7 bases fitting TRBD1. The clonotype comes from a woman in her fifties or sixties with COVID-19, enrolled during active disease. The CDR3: CASSEQGMNTEAFF. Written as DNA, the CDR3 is TGCGCCAGCAGTGAACAGGGGATGAACACTGAAGCTTTCTTT. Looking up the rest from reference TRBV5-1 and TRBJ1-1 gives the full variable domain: KAGVTQTPRYLIKTRGQQVTLSCSPISGHRSVSWYQQTPGQGLQFLFEYFSETQRNKGNFPGRFSGRQFSNSRSEMNVSTLELGDSALYLCASSEQGMNTEAFFGQGTRLTVV.